The next 31 T cell receptor beta chains were all read from a single sample in a study of control samples from healthy donors and cancer patients. TCRdb's table, derived via immunoSEQ multiplex PCR, lists solely in-frame clones and lacks some. This table holds hundreds of thousands of clones, around 90% found once. Sequencing used PBMCs. These receptors were collected from a middle-aged man with head and neck cancer.

The CDR3 spells CASSWDRGSIDTQYF. In DNA form, the CDR3 reads TGTGCCAGCAGCTGGGACAGGGGATCAATTGATACGCAGTATTTT. The V gene is TRBV7-3, the J gene TRBJ2-3; 10 positions match TRBD1. The germline gives CDR1 SGHTA, CDR2 FQGTGA. This CDR3 has 15 amino acids. After removal of 4 bases from V and 6 bases from J, the junction contained 7 bases not matched to a gene.

The rearrangement links TRBV9 to TRBJ2-7, with 9 bases aligning to TRBD1. V shed 3 bases, J shed 7 bases, and the junction held 11 bases outside the gene matches. CDR3 length: 15 amino acids. From germline, CDR1 is SGDLS and CDR2 YYNGEE. The DNA for the CDR3 is TGTGCCAGCAGCGGACTCCCGGGACAGGGAGGAGAGCAGTACTTC. Translated: CASSGLPGQGGEQYF.

The chain couples TRBV19 to TRBJ2-3; 7 nucleotides match TRBD1. CDR3 size: 15 residues. The germline V gene has CDR1 LNHDA and CDR2 SQIVND (reference sequence). Unmatched junction bases numbered 8, after V lost 5 bases and J lost 3 bases. CDR3 protein: CASSPATGLTDTQYF. DNA for the CDR3: TGTGCCAGTAGTCCAGCGACAGGGTTGACAGATACGCAGTATTTT.

The V and J genes are TRBV6-5 and TRBJ2-5; D unresolved. The V end lost 7 bases, the J end lost 3 bases, and 6 bases lay between the germline ends. The CDR3 has 11 residues. From germline, CDR1 is MNHEY and CDR2 SVGAGI. The DNA for the CDR3 is TGTGCCAGCACAAGGGAAGAGACCCAGTACTTC. This sequence encodes CASTREETQYF.

The genes are TRBV9 and TRBJ1-2; D is undetermined. The CDR3 extends over 13 amino acids. Trimming left V 0 bases short and J 0 bases short, with 3 bases between. CDR1 and CDR2 (germline): SGDLS, YYNGEE. CDR3 sequence reads: CASSVATNYGYTF. CDR3 nucleotide sequence: TGTGCCAGCAGCGTAGCAACTAACTATGGCTACACCTTC.

The genes are TRBV30 and TRBJ2-2; D not resolved. V gave up 1 base and J gave up 1 base, with 7 bases separating them. Germline V lookup: CDR1 GTSNPN, CDR2 SVGIG (reference sequence). This CDR3 is built from 14 residues. Here the CDR3 DNA reads TGTGCCTGGAGTGAGTGGGGGAACACCGGGGAGCTGTTTTTT. It is translated as CAWSEWGNTGELFF.

This sequence joins TRBV11-3 and TRBJ1-3; D is possibly TRBD1 (5 bases). Trimming left V 5 bases short and J 3 bases short, with 8 bases between. The CDR3 covers 13 residues. Germline values: CDR1 SGHNT, CDR2 YENEEA. The CDR3 bases are TGTGCCAGCAGCCAGGGACTTGGAAACACCATATATTTT. Translating it yields CASSQGLGNTIYF.

The table lists this clone with a count of one. The V gene is TRBV21-1, the J gene TRBJ1-3; the listed D gene, TRBD1, was not tested against the DNA. TRBV21-1 is designated a pseudogene. There are 16 residues in the CDR3. CDR3 loop: CASSRQGQTSGNTIYF. The DNA for the CDR3 is TGTGCCAGCAGCCGTCAGGGGCAGACCTCTGGAAACACCATATATTTT.

J is TRBJ2-1 and V is TRBV19, with D possibly TRBD1 on 5 matching bases. The CDR3 contains 17 residues. Germline V gene sequence: CDR1 LNHDA, CDR2 SQIVND (reference sequence). V was clipped by 4 bases and J by 3 bases, with 19 bases between them. The CDR3 reads CASSKGFGTGHYNEQFF. The CDR3 DNA is TGTGCCAGTAGTAAGGGGTTCGGCACAGGACACTACAATGAGCAGTTCTTC.

The chain couples TRBV2 to TRBJ1-5; 8 bases are shared with TRBD1. The germline CDR1 and CDR2 sequences are SNHLY and FYNNEI. The CDR3 contains 13 residues. Losses at the gene ends were 8 bases for V and 1 base for J; bases not matched to a gene: 1. CDR3 nucleotides: TGTGCCAGCGGACAGGGCAGCAATCAGCCCCAGCATTTT. It specifies CASGQGSNQPQHF.

This chain joins TRBV7-2 and TRBJ1-2; D uncertain. Germline loops: CDR1 SGHTA, CDR2 FQGNSA. The CDR3 contains 14 residues. Trimming left V 5 bases short and J 4 bases short, with 14 bases between. CDR3 sequence: CASSPSDLGYGYTF. The CDR3 DNA follows: TGTGCCAGCAGCCCCTCGGACCTAGGCTATGGCTACACCTTC.

This sequence joins TRBV24-1 and TRBJ2-5; TRBD1 agrees at 8 bases. V lost 6 bases, J lost 5 bases, and 10 bases stayed unmatched. The CDR3 covers 15 residues. Per germline, CDR1 KGHDR and CDR2 SFDVKD. The CDR3 here is CATSPTGAPGETQYF. The CDR3 DNA reads as TGTGCCACCAGTCCGACAGGGGCCCCTGGGGAGACCCAGTACTTC.

The V call is TRBV7-9, the J call TRBJ2-5; 7 nucleotides agree with TRBD1. Germline values: CDR1 SEHNR, CDR2 FQNEAQ (reference sequence). The CDR3 length is 14 residues. With V trimmed by 5 bases and J by 3 bases, 6 bases remained unmatched. CDR3 residues: CASSITTGEETQYF. In nucleotides, the CDR3 is TGTGCCAGCAGCATTACTACAGGGGAAGAGACCCAGTACTTC.

This clone was counted a single time. The chain recombines TRBV9 with TRBJ1-1; possibly TRBD1 for D (6 bases). The ends were cut back, 4 bases at V and 3 bases at J, with 16 bases in the middle. Germline values: CDR1 SGDLS, CDR2 YYNGEE. The CDR3 is 15 residues long. CDR3 residues: CASSFSRGWDTEAFF. The CDR3 region has the DNA TGTGCCAGCAGCTTTTCGAGGGGGTGGGACACTGAAGCTTTCTTT.

The gene calls are TRBV7-3 and TRBJ2-5; 10 nucleotides agree with TRBD2. Per germline, CDR1 SGHTA and CDR2 FQGTGA. Trimming cost V 5 bases and J 5 bases; bases outside gene matches: 8. The CDR3 covers 15 residues. The CDR3: CASSPSGSSLETQYF. CDR3 DNA sequence: TGTGCCAGCAGCCCTAGCGGGAGTTCGTTGGAGACCCAGTACTTC.

This chain connects TRBV12-5 to TRBJ1-2, with 11 positions matching TRBD1. The V gene's germline CDR1 is LGHNT and CDR2 FRNRAP. The V gene end was trimmed by 2 bases and the J gene end by 0 bases; junction bases not matched to a gene: 8. The CDR3 is 18 amino acids. CDR3 nucleotides: TGTGCTAGTGGTTTGAGCCGGGACAGGGGGTATACTAACTATGGCTACACCTTC. Its protein is CASGLSRDRGYTNYGYTF.

The CDR3 DNA reads as TGTGCCAGCAAGACGGGTTCCTACGAGCAGTACTTC. Translating it yields CASKTGSYEQYF. The chain employs TRBV6-1 and TRBJ2-7; unclear D gene. The V gene's germline CDR1 is MNHNS and CDR2 SASEGT. V was trimmed by 7 bases and J by 1 base, leaving 8 bases between them. The CDR3 contains 12 residues.

The rearrangement joins TRBV7-3 to TRBJ2-3, with D unclear. V was cut by 1 base and J by 6 bases, with 8 bases left in between. This CDR3 has 13 amino acids. Germline CDR1 is SGHTA and CDR2 is FQGTGA. CDR3 coding DNA: TGTGCCAGCAGCTTAAACCGGTGGGATACGCAGTATTTT. Translation: CASSLNRWDTQYF.

The chain is built from TRBV14 and TRBJ2-1; TRBD2 matches 10 bases. This CDR3 is 14 amino acids long. Germline CDR1 SGHDN, CDR2 FVKESK. V lost 4 bases, J lost 10 bases, and 7 bases stayed unmatched. CDR3 region: CASSPLAGEGEQFF. The CDR3 DNA follows: TGTGCCAGCAGCCCTCTAGCGGGGGAGGGGGAGCAGTTCTTC.

V is TRBV2 and J is TRBJ2-1; D is perhaps TRBD1 (6 bases). V was cut by 4 bases and J by 2 bases, with 12 bases left in between. The CDR3 consists of 15 residues. CDR1 and CDR2 (germline): SNHLY, FYNNEI. CDR3 sequence: CASSVPGHPYNEQFF. For the CDR3, the DNA is TGTGCCAGCAGTGTTCCGGGACACCCCTACAATGAGCAGTTCTTC. The full variable domain, with the rest looked up from reference TRBV2 and TRBJ2-1, is EPEVTQTPSHQVTQMGQEVILRCVPISNHLYFYWYRQILGQKVEFLVSFYNNEISEKSEIFDDQFSVERPDGSNFTLKIRSTKLEDSAMYFCASSVPGHPYNEQFFGPGTRLTVL.

This clone came up once. CDR3 residues: CATSGFPRSKEDGYTF. The CDR3 DNA follows: TGTGCCACCAGTGGTTTCCCCCGGAGTAAAGAGGATGGCTACACCTTC. The rearrangement links TRBV24-1 to TRBJ1-2; D is ambiguous. CDR1 is KGHDR and CDR2 is SFDVKD in the germline V gene. This CDR3 has 16 residues. V was shortened by 5 bases and J by 6 bases, with 21 bases between the two germline ends.

A single count supports this clone. The chain recombines TRBV2 with TRBJ2-1, with TRBD1 matching over 8 bases. The CDR3 consists of 13 residues. Trimming removed 8 bases from V and 9 bases from J; junction bases left unmatched: 9. Germline V gene data show CDR1 as SNHLY and CDR2 as FYNNEI. The CDR3 loop is CASVGQGVGEQFF. The CDR3 DNA reads as TGTGCCAGCGTAGGACAGGGAGTCGGTGAGCAGTTCTTC.

The chain recombines TRBV2 with TRBJ2-2, with D perhaps matching TRBD2 (5 bases). Germline CDR1 is SNHLY and CDR2 is FYNNEI. V shed 6 bases and J shed 1 base, with 18 bases lying between them. This CDR3 has 17 residues. The CDR3: CASRRPNEGLNTGELFF. The DNA for the CDR3 is TGTGCCAGCAGGCGACCAAACGAGGGTTTGAACACCGGGGAGCTGTTTTTT.

The chain links TRBV2 to TRBJ2-7, with D perhaps matching TRBD1 (5 bases). Germline V gene lookup returns CDR1 SNHLY and CDR2 FYNNEI. V gave up 4 bases and J gave up 6 bases, with 10 bases separating them. The CDR3 has 12 amino acids. The CDR3 reads CASSGFRGEQYF. CDR3 nucleotides: TGTGCCAGCAGTGGGTTTAGGGGCGAGCAGTACTTC.

The chain joins TRBV14 to TRBJ2-3, with D tentatively TRBD1 (6 bases). The CDR3 is 13 amino acids. Per the germline V gene, CDR1 is SGHDN and CDR2 is FVKESK. V was cut by 0 bases and J by 8 bases, with 9 bases left in between. The DNA of the CDR3 is TGTGCCAGCAGCCAAGACATAGGGGGTACGCAGTATTTT. This sequence encodes CASSQDIGGTQYF. Variable domain in full (rest from reference TRBV14 and TRBJ2-3): EAGVTQFPSHSVIEKGQTVTLRCDPISGHDNLYWYRRVMGKEIKFLLHFVKESKQDESGMPNNRFLAERTGGTYSTLKVQPAELEDSGVYFCASSQDIGGTQYFGPGTRLTVL.

V gene TRBV28 combines with J gene TRBJ1-1, with 7 bases aligning to TRBD1. V lost 5 bases to trimming and J lost 3 bases; unmatched junction nucleotides: 6. From germline, CDR1 is MDHEN and CDR2 SYDVKM. This CDR3 is built from 14 residues. In nucleotides, the CDR3 is TGTGCCAGCAGTCTATTAAGGGGGCACACTGAAGCTTTCTTT. Translation gives CASSLLRGHTEAFF.

The chain couples TRBV3-1 (or the pseudogene TRBV3-2) to TRBJ2-1, with D tentatively TRBD2 (6 bases). Germline lookup yields CDR1 LGHDT and CDR2 YNNKEL (reference sequence). The CDR3 loop spans 13 amino acids. V shed 0 bases and J shed 14 bases, with 14 bases lying between them. The CDR3 sequence: CASSQEQRLGKFF. CDR3 in DNA: TGTGCCAGCAGCCAAGAACAGAGACTAGGCAAGTTCTTC.

This clone was counted once. This chain connects TRBV4-3 to TRBJ1-2; unclear D gene. The CDR3 is 15 residues long. Deletions cut 0 bases from V and 2 bases from J, with 10 bases between. Looked up from germline, CDR1 is LGHNA and CDR2 is YSLEER. CDR3 sequence reads: CASSQEQLGNYGYTF. CDR3 bases: TGCGCCAGCAGCCAAGAACAGCTAGGGAACTATGGCTACACCTTC.

The chain is built from TRBV5-6 and TRBJ2-7; TRBD1 aligns across 7 bases. CDR1 and CDR2 from the germline V gene are SGHDT and YYEEEE. J was trimmed by 2 bases and V by 3 bases; bases with no gene match: 5. The CDR3 totals 14 residues. The DNA for the CDR3 is TGTGCCAGCAGCTCGGACAGGTCCGCCTACGAGCAGTACTTC. Its translation: CASSSDRSAYEQYF.

Comment on this clone: This sample also contains other DNA sequences that code for the same CDR3. The chain uses TRBV5-1 and TRBJ2-3; 8 bases align to TRBD1. The germline V gene encodes CDR1 SGHRS and CDR2 YFSETQ. CDR3 length equals 15 residues. V gave up 2 bases and J gave up 2 bases; unmatched junction bases: 4. This CDR3 reads CASSLTGGFTDTQYF. CDR3 sequence (DNA): TGCGCCAGCAGCTTAACAGGGGGGTTCACAGATACGCAGTATTTT.

The chain couples TRBV6-5 to TRBJ1-5; 9 bases match TRBD1. Looked up from germline, CDR1 is MNHEY and CDR2 is SVGAGI. The CDR3 length is 14 residues. V gave up 6 bases and J gave up 5 bases; unmatched junction bases: 5. The CDR3 DNA reads as TGTGCCAGCAGCGAGGGACAGGGATATCAGCCCCAGCATTTT. It specifies CASSEGQGYQPQHF.